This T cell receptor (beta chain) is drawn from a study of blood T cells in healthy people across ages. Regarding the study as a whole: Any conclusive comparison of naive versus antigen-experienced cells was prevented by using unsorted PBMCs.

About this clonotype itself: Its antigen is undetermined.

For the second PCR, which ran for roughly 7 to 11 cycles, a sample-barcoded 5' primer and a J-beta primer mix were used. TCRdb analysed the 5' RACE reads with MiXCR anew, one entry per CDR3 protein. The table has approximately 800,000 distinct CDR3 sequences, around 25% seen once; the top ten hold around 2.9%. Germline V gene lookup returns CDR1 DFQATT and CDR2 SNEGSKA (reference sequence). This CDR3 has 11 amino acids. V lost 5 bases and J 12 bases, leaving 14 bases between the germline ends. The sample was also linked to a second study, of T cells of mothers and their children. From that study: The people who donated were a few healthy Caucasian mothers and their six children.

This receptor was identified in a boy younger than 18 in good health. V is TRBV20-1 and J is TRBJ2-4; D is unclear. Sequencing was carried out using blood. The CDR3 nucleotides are TGCAGTGCTCCCCGAAAGGGTGGTCAGTACTTC. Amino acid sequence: CSAPRKGGQYF.